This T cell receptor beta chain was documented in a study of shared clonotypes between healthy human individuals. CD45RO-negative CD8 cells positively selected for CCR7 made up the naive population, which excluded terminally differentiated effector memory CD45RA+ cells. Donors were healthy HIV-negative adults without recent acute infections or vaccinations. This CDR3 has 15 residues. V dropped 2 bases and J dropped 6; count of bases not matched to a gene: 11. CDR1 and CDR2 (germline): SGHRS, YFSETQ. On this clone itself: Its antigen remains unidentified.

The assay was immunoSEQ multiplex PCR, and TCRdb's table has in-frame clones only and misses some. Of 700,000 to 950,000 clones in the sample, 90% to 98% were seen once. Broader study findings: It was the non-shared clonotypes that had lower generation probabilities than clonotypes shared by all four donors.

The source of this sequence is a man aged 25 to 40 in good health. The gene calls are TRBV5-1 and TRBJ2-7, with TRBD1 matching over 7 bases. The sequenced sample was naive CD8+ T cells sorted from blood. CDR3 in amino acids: CASSFGDSASREQYF. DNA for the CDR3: TGCGCCAGCAGCTTTGGGGACAGCGCGTCTCGCGAGCAGTACTTC.